A selection of T cell receptor beta chains follows, all from one sample in a study of beta chain features in type 1 diabetes. Libraries were prepared by immunoSEQ multiplex PCR; TCRdb keeps only in-frame clonotypes and omits some of them. The sample includes roughly 150,000 clones, about 9.3% of them seen just once. Sequencing was done on a sample of central memory CD4+ T cells from blood. All receptors come from a man aged 25-40 years with type 1 diabetes. Each CDR3 is given with its conserved first and last residue. The order of the fields is J gene, D gene, clone size, V gene, CDR3 DNA, CDR3 protein. The D gene is left open where the match is weak. A row's size may be missing; if present it is once, few, many or a size class.

>TRBJ2-5|TRBD1|few|TRBV11-2
TGTGCCAGCAGCATTACAGGGGTGGAGACCCAGTACTTC
CASSITGVETQYF
>TRBJ1-1|NA|NA|TRBV15
TGTGCCACCAGCAGAGACCCCTACACTGAAGCTTTCTTT
CATSRDPYTEAFF
>TRBJ1-5|NA|NA|TRBV27
TGTGCCAGCAGTTTCGGAGGGAACAATCAGCCCCAGCATTTT
CASSFGGNNQPQHF
>TRBJ2-7|TRBD2|few|TRBV7-8
TGTGCCAGCAGCTCAGCGGGAGTGACCCCGTACGAGCAGTACTTC
CASSSAGVTPYEQYF
>TRBJ1-2|NA|few|TRBV18
TGTGCCAGCTCACCCGAGACTCTCCCGAACTATGGCTACACCTTC
CASSPETLPNYGYTF
>TRBJ2-7|NA|NA|TRBV7-2
TGTGCCAGCAGCATCGGACAGAGCTCCTACGAGCAGTACTTC
CASSIGQSSYEQYF
>TRBJ2-7|TRBD2|NA|TRBV7-9
TGTGCCAGCAGCGTCGATCCAACGATCAGCGGGAGTAGGTACGAGCAGTACTTC
CASSVDPTISGSRYEQYF
>TRBJ2-7|NA|NA|TRBV4-1
TGCGCCAGCAGCCACCGAGAGGGCCAGGACCACTACGAGCAGTACTTC
CASSHREGQDHYEQYF
>TRBJ2-1|TRBD1|NA|TRBV7-9
TGTGCCAGCAGCTTGGGACAGGGTGGGTCCTACAATGAGCAGTTCTTC
CASSLGQGGSYNEQFF
>TRBJ1-5|NA|few|TRBV2
TGTGCCAGCACCGGGGGGAGGGCTGGCAATCAGCCCCAGCATTTT
CASTGGRAGNQPQHF
>TRBJ1-2|NA|NA|TRBV11-1
TGTGCCAGCAGCTTGGGACTGAGCTATGGCTACACCTTC
CASSLGLSYGYTF
>TRBJ2-2|NA|NA|TRBV25-1
TGTGCCAGCAGTGCACCTGGGGGGAGCACCGGGGAGCTGTTTTTT
CASSAPGGSTGELFF
>TRBJ2-5|NA|NA|TRBV7-2
TGTGCCAGCAGCTTAGCGAGCAGGGTTCAAGAGACCCAGTACTTC
CASSLASRVQETQYF
>TRBJ2-7|NA|few|TRBV5-1
TGCGCCAGCAGCTCCAGGGTTGCGGACGAGCAGTACTTC
CASSSRVADEQYF
>TRBJ2-1|NA|NA|TRBV4-3
TGCGCCAGCAGCCAAGTTGAGTACAATGAGCAGTTCTTC
CASSQVEYNEQFF
>TRBJ2-3|NA|few|TRBV5-4
TGTGCCAGCAGCTTGGTAGGAGCCTACACAGATACGCAGTATTTT
CASSLVGAYTDTQYF
>TRBJ2-2|NA|few|TRBV4-1
TGCGCCAGCAGCCAAGAAAGGGGGAGGAACACCGGGGAGCTGTTTTTT
CASSQERGRNTGELFF
>TRBJ2-3|TRBD2|NA|TRBV5-4
TGTGCCAGCAGCCGAAACCAGGGACTAGCGGGCCAAGATACGCAGTATTTT
CASSRNQGLAGQDTQYF
>TRBJ2-3|TRBD1|NA|TRBV28
TGTGCCAGCAGTTCCCGACTTGGACAGGGAACAGATACGCAGTATTTT
CASSSRLGQGTDTQYF
>TRBJ1-1|NA|NA|TRBV5-1
TGCGCCAGCAGCCTTGAATCACGGGACACTGAAGCTTTCTTT
CASSLESRDTEAFF
>TRBJ2-7|NA|few|TRBV7-9
TGTGCCAGCAGCCTCAAATCGGGACCCGGGGGCTACGAGCAGTACTTC
CASSLKSGPGGYEQYF
>TRBJ1-4|TRBD1|NA|TRBV29-1
TGCAGCGTTGACTCCGGGACAGAAGAAAAACTGTTTTTT
CSVDSGTEEKLFF
>TRBJ2-5|TRBD2|few|TRBV29-1
TGCAGCGTTGATCCGGGACTAGCCCGGGAGACCCAGTACTTC
CSVDPGLARETQYF
>TRBJ1-4|NA|NA|TRBV18
TGTGCCAGCTCACCACCGTTTCGCAGGGGAAAACTGTTTTTT
CASSPPFRRGKLFF
>TRBJ1-1|NA|few|TRBV28
TGTGCCAGCAGTTTAGTGAGCACTGAAGCTTTCTTT
CASSLVSTEAFF
>TRBJ2-5|NA|NA|TRBV5-1
TGCGCCAGCAGCTTGGGGGGAGAGGTCCGCGCAGAGACCCAGTACTTC
CASSLGGEVRAETQYF
>TRBJ1-5|NA|few|TRBV9
TGTGCCAGCAGCTCATTAGGAGGGGTCAATCAGCCCCAGCATTTT
CASSSLGGVNQPQHF
>TRBJ2-5|TRBD1|NA|TRBV6-1
TGTGCCAGCAGTCCCGGGACAGGTAGAGAGACCCAGTACTTC
CASSPGTGRETQYF
>TRBJ2-7|NA|few|TRBV5-1
TGCGCCAGCAGCCCGCCGGGTTACGAGCAGTACTTC
CASSPPGYEQYF
>TRBJ2-7|TRBD2|few|TRBV7-2
TGTGCCAGCAGCTTCCCAGGGACTAGGAATTACGAGCAGTACTTC
CASSFPGTRNYEQYF
>TRBJ2-7|TRBD1|NA|TRBV4-1
TGCGCCAGCAGCCAGAGGGACAGGGACGAGCAGTACTTC
CASSQRDRDEQYF